This TCR beta chain was sequenced in a study of T cell responses to AZD1222 COVID-19 vaccine (dated by TCRdb to the early 2020s). Regarding the research as a whole: TCR sequencing covered more than 230 trial participants: approximately 200 given two doses of AZD1222 and approximately 26 given two doses of MenACWY control vaccine. Trial participants were enrolled by age into subgroups of 18-55, 56-69 and 70-plus years, and around 150, 28 and 57 TCR-sequenced participants, respectively, were included in these subgroups.

Study-wide findings and limitations: No day 14 peak-response samples were available, so repertoires were characterized only after the peak T cell response. In the small 56-69-year group, the increase in depth fell short of significance, most likely because of low power. Only 5 to 7 AZD1222 recipients were SARS-CoV-2 seropositive at baseline, limiting conclusions about previously exposed vaccinees. Participants were mostly white British, with more females than males. The authors suggested clonal diversity may have been underestimated. The vaccine-associated CD4 TCRs covered the entire spike protein, and the dominant responses fell in regions 160-218 and 743-854. A significant rise in spike-specific TCR breadth and depth was observed after two AZD1222 doses relative to day 0 and relative to MenACWY recipients. Reportedly, almost half of the unique spike-specific TCRs recognized epitopes lying outside the regions that are mutated in the B.1.351 and B.1.1.7 variants.

The time point label of this sample denotes: about 28 days (+/-7) after the second vaccine dose. AZD1222 recipients given second doses at about 4 weeks or at about 12 weeks were pooled, since spike-specific TCR depth and breadth were not found to differ between the two schedules. Vaccinee samples came from UK trials COV001 and COV002, including a single-blind randomized controlled phase 2/3 trial of AZD1222 (ChAdOx1 nCoV-19) in healthy adults. Trial participant PBMC samples were collected at day 0 and day 28 after the second dose for TCRbeta chain sequencing. CDR1 SNHLY and CDR2 FYNNEI are derived from the germline V gene. V and J are trimmed by 7 bases and 4 bases, and the gene matches miss 12 bases of the junction. The CDR3 runs 15 amino acids, cysteine and phenylalanine included. Of all the DNA, just the CDR3 is kept, 45 bases in frame from base 1. To note about this clone: Which antigen it targets is not known. No quality values exist for individual bases; no much larger clone is one base distant.

The CDR3 regions of human TCRbeta chains were subjected to immunosequencing. The original methods were these. TCRs in the repertoires were matched against a reference library of SARS-CoV-2-specific TCRs that had been generated with the MIRA antigen-specificity platform. Breadth was defined as the fraction of unique TCRs that were SARS-CoV-2-associated. Depth was defined as the fraction of total T cells that were SARS-CoV-2-associated. Using the MIRA data, each spike-specific TCR was assigned both to the spike region to which the TCR was reactive and to a CD4 or CD8 class. Log10-transformed breadth and depth values were compared by one-way ANOVA with Sidak's multiple comparisons tests. TCRdb provides this immuneACCESS table in a form limited to in-frame rearrangements. Some clones are lacking; in checked studies, under half of them reflect an unresolved V gene, and why the rest are absent is not known. Clone size and the V and J calls come from that table; the DNA yielded D and trimming. The sample has about 130,000 clones on record, approximately 91% of them singletons. The biggest ten clones account for around 0.98% of the sample.

The TCR originated in an adult who received the AZD1222 COVID-19 vaccine. The chain is encoded by TRBV2 joined to TRBJ1-2; the junction holds 7 bases that match TRBD1. Sequences were derived from peripheral blood, sampled 28 days after the second AZD1222 dose. The DNA reads as follows: TGTGCCAGCATCCTGACAGGGCACGGGGTCTATGGCTACACCTTC. The encoded protein is CASILTGHGVYGYTF.